Sequencing of this TCR beta chain was carried out in a study of control samples from healthy donors and cancer patients. Sequencing was performed with immunoSEQ multiplex PCR; in TCRdb, only in-frame clones are kept and a portion is missing. Among 35,000 to 45,000 clones listed, 70% to 90% were seen once. The V gene lost 6 bases and the J gene lost 6 bases, with 13 bases spanning the gap. The CDR3 contains 13 residues. The sequence was collected from a man aged 55-75 years in good health. Material: blood. The chain is built from TRBV12-3 or TRBV12-4 and TRBJ2-3, with a weak D call TRBD2 (5 bases). This chain's CDR3 is CASRNSRRDTQYF. The CDR3 nucleotides read TGTGCCAGCAGAAACTCCCGGAGGGATACGCAGTATTTT.